This entry concerns a single T cell receptor (beta chain). The antigen it binds to is not known. Within one base of it there is no much larger clone, and no base qualities were kept. Separate from the roughly 650-subject first cohort, the validation cohort of 90 to 150 subjects was the group to which the donors belonged. Including cysteine and phenylalanine, the CDR3 has 16 amino acids. Just CDR3 DNA is preserved here, 48 bases in frame from base 1. Ends trimmed: V by 7 bases, J by 3 bases; bases unmatched to a gene: 11. CDR1 and CDR2 were assigned from the germline V gene (reference sequence) as LNHDA and SQIVND. The entry originates in a study of cytomegalovirus exposure and HLA in healthy donors (dated 2017 in TCRdb). Regarding the study in general: A later analysis indicated that the 95 to 150 validation repertoires were generated on the platform also employed for the approximately 700 repertoires of the first cohort. The study combined high-throughput TCR immunosequencing, statistical association of individual TCRs with disease status, and machine learning to predict cytomegalovirus infection status. A separate validation cohort of 90 to 150 different subjects was used in addition to the roughly 700-subject first cohort. The study aimed to test whether cataloging public T cell receptors could reveal signatures of past pathogen exposure.

Paper-wide results and their limitations: It was suggested by the authors that the approach could potentially be generalized to other disease states and immunological phenotypes. All 120 or so repertoires were used to score co-occurrence in the validation cohort in a later analysis, because that analysis had no HLA typing for the cohort. A few of the identified cytomegalovirus-associated TCR beta chains were confirmed in vitro to be specific for cytomegalovirus antigens. Subsequent analysis determined that TCRs grouped into clusters in the first cohort also showed a tendency toward co-occurrence across the 90 to 150 validation repertoires, and approximately 94% of cluster scores exceeded 0. The study gave a list of around 170 TCR beta chains associated with cytomegalovirus. The classifier was reported to diagnose cytomegalovirus status with high specificity and sensitivity in both the original and validation cohorts. Most TCR sequences were observed very rarely across donors, whereas some public TCRs were present in many individuals.

Libraries came from the immunoSEQ multiplex PCR assay. The authors' pipeline ran thus. A statistical classification framework was built to diagnose cytomegalovirus status from the catalog of TCR beta chain sequences. TCRdb stores this immuneACCESS table with in-frame sequences only. Part of the clones is absent; in the studies checked, under half of the shortfall reflects unresolved V genes, and no reason is known for the rest. V and J calls and clone size come straight from that table; D and trimming were deduced from the DNA. The sample table holds about 98,000 clones, of which about 88% were seen once. Approximately 6.3% of the sample rests with the top ten.

This TCR derives from a man in his late teens or twenties in good health and CMV-seropositive. The sequence links TRBV19 to TRBJ1-3, with TRBD1 identical over 8 junction bases. The sample was PBMCs. The CDR3 region: CASNGLGQGGGNTIYF. The DNA is as follows: TGTGCCAGTAATGGCCTCGGACAGGGCGGTGGAAACACCATATATTTT.